This entry lists 10 T cell receptor beta chains sequenced from one sample in a study of human T cells and chemical hapten exposure. MiXCR, run by TCRdb on the RACE reads, gives a single entry per CDR3 protein. This table has 95,000 to 100,000 distinct CDR3 sequences, around 12% appearing once. Time point given: patch test 1, 2 weeks after DPC sensitization. Treatment reported: therapeutic diphenylcyclopropenone sensitization with weekly scalp DPC. Here the sequenced sample was whole blood, taken in connection with sensitization to the hapten diphenylcyclopropenone (DPC). These receptors all come from a middle-aged woman with alopecia areata. Some clones in this sample may be carry-over from other donors' samples.

In this sample, this clonotype turned up a few times. V and J are TRBV7-2 and TRBJ1-2, with unresolved D. Germline V lookup: CDR1 SGHTA, CDR2 FQGNSA. This CDR3 has 15 residues. V was pared by 1 base and J by 2 bases, with 11 bases between. The CDR3 region is CASSLELAGNYGYTF. In DNA form, the CDR3 reads TGTGCCAGCAGCTTAGAGTTAGCCGGAAACTATGGCTACACCTTC.

The CDR3 coding sequence is TGTGCCAGCAGCGGAAGATCCGAAGGAGAGACCCAGTACTTC. Translation gives CASSGRSEGETQYF. The rearrangement uses TRBV7-2 and TRBJ2-5; D unclear. Trimming took off 5 bases at V and 4 bases at J, with 14 bases between the two ends. Germline V gives CDR1 SGHTA, CDR2 FQGNSA. The CDR3 is 14 residues long.

This clonotype was picked up a small number of times. The chain links TRBV7-2 to TRBJ1-1; 10 bases fit TRBD1. V gave up 2 bases and J gave up 6 bases; unmatched junction bases: 15. The CDR3 runs 18 residues. The germline V gene encodes CDR1 SGHTA and CDR2 FQGNSA. Here the CDR3 reads CASSLWFSHDRGRSEAFF. Written as DNA, the CDR3 is TGTGCCAGCAGCTTATGGTTTTCGCACGACAGGGGGCGATCTGAAGCTTTCTTT.

The rearrangement uses TRBV28 and TRBJ2-5, with D possibly matching TRBD2 (6 bases). This CDR3 has 12 amino acids. V was shortened by 6 bases and J by 12 bases, with 17 bases between the two germline ends. Germline CDR1 reads MDHEN; CDR2 reads SYDVKM. The CDR3 DNA follows: TGTGCCAGCAGCCCCCCACGCGGGGAGGAGTACTTC. It specifies CASSPPRGEEYF.

This clonotype has a handful of counts. The chain combines TRBV10-3 with TRBJ1-1; D perhaps matches TRBD1 (6 bases). The CDR3 has 12 amino acids. V was cut by 4 bases and J by 11 bases, with 14 bases left in between. CDR1 and CDR2 (germline): ENHRY, SYGVKD. This CDR3 is CAISATTGLAFF. Here the CDR3 DNA reads TGTGCCATCAGTGCTACAACAGGGTTGGCTTTCTTT.

This clonotype was seen a few times. The rearrangement joins TRBV18 to TRBJ1-4, with D perhaps TRBD1 (6 bases). Per germline, CDR1 KGHSH and CDR2 LQKENI. This CDR3 region has 14 residues. Deletions cut 3 bases from V and 8 bases from J, with 13 bases between. The CDR3 is CASSPDRADEKLFF. CDR3 sequence (DNA): TGTGCCAGCTCACCGGACAGAGCGGACGAAAAACTGTTTTTT.

This clonotype has at least ten counts. The V call is TRBV5-1, the J call TRBJ2-3, with D perhaps TRBD1 or TRBD2 (5 bases each). Trimming took off 1 base at V and 6 bases at J, with 12 bases between the two ends. The CDR3 covers 14 residues. CDR1 is SGHRS and CDR2 is YFSETQ in the germline V gene. CDR3 in amino acids: CASSLRGPPDTQYF. The CDR3, as DNA: TGCGCCAGCAGCTTGCGGGGACCTCCGGATACGCAGTATTTT.

In this sample, this clonotype turned up a few times. The chain is built from TRBV14 and TRBJ2-2, with TRBD2 identical over 9 bases. The CDR3 is 18 amino acids. V lost 0 bases and J lost 4; bases outside the gene matches: 9. CDR1 is SGHDN and CDR2 is FVKESK in the germline V gene. The CDR3: CASSQEWRSGSTTGELFF. The CDR3 DNA reads TGTGCCAGCAGCCAAGAGTGGCGTAGCGGGAGTACCACCGGGGAGCTGTTTTTT.

The CDR3 here is CSVKTGDEQFF. For the CDR3, the DNA is TGCAGCGTGAAGACAGGCGATGAGCAGTTCTTC. The rearrangement uses TRBV29-1 and TRBJ2-1; D possibly corresponds to TRBD1 (6 bases). This CDR3 contains 11 residues. Trimming stripped 6 bases from V and 8 bases from J, with 11 bases between. Germline values: CDR1 SQVTM, CDR2 ANQGSEA.

The chain uses TRBV7-2 and TRBJ2-2; D is ambiguous. The CDR3 loop spans 15 amino acids. The V and J ends lost 6 bases and 6 bases respectively, with 17 bases between them. From germline, CDR1 is SGHTA and CDR2 FQGNSA. The CDR3 DNA is TGTGCCAGCAGATTTTCTAGGTCTACCGCCGGGGAGCTGTTTTTT. Encoded protein: CASRFSRSTAGELFF.